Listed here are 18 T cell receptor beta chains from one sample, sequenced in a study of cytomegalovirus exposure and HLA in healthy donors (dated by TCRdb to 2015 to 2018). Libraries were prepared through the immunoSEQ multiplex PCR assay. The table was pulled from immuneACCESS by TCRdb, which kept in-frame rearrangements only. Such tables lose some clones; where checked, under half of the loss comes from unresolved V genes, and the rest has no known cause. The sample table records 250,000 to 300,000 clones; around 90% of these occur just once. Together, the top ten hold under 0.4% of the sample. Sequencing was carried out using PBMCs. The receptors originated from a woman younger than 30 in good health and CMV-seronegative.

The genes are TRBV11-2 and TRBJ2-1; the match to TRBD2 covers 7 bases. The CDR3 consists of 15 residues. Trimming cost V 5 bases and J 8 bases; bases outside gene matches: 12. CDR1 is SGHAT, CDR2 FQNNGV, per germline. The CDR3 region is CASSPGRGVLDEQFF. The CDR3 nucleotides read TGTGCCAGCAGCCCCGGTCGGGGGGTTTTGGATGAGCAGTTCTTC.

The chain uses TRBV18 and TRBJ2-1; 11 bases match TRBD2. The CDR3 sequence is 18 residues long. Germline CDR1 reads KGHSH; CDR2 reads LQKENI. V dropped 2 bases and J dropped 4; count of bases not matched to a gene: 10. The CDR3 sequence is CASSPTLPSGGTYNEQFF. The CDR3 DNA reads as TGTGCCAGCTCACCAACGTTACCTAGCGGGGGGACATACAATGAGCAGTTCTTC.

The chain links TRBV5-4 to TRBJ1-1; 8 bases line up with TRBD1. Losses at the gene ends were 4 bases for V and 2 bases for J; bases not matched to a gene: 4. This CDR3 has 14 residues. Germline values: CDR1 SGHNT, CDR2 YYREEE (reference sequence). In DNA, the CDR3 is TGTGCCAGCAGCCCAGGGGGCTACAACACTGAAGCTTTCTTT. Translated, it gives CASSPGGYNTEAFF. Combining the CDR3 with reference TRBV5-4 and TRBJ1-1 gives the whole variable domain ETGVTQSPTHLIKTRGQQVTLRCSSQSGHNTVSWYQQALGQGPQFIFQYYREEENGRGNFPPRFSGLQFPNYSSELNVNALELDDSALYLCASSPGGYNTEAFFGQGTRLTVV.

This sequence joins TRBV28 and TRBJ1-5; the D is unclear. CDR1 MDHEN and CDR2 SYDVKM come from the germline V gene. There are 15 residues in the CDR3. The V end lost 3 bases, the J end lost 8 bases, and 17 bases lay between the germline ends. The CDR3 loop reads CASSFSLGLLKPQHF. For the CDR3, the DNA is TGTGCCAGCAGTTTTTCACTTGGACTTTTAAAGCCCCAGCATTTT. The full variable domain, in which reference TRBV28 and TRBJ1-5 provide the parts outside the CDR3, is DVKVTQSSRYLVKRTGEKVFLECVQDMDHENMFWYRQDPGLGLRLIYFSYDVKMKEKGDIPEGYSVSREKKERFSLILESASTNQTSMYLCASSFSLGLLKPQHFGDGTRLSIL.

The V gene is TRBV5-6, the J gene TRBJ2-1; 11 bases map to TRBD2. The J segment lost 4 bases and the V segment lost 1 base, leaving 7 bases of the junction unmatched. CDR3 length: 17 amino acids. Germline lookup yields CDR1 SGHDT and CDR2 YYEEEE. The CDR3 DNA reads TGTGCCAGCAGCTTGCGTGCGGCTAGCGGGGGGTACAATGAGCAGTTCTTC. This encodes CASSLRAASGGYNEQFF. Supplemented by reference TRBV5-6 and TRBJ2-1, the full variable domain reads DAGVTQSPTHLIKTRGQQVTLRCSPKSGHDTVSWYQQALGQGPQFIFQYYEEEERQRGNFPDRFSGHQFPNYSSELNVNALLLGDSALYLCASSLRAASGGYNEQFFGPGTRLTVL.

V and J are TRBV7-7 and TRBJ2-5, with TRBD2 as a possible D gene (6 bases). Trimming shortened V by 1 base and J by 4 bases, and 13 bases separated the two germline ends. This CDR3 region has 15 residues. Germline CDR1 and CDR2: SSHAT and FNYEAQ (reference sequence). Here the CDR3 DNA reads TGTGCCAGCAGCTTAGTGCTAGCGTTGGGAGAGACCCAGTACTTC. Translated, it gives CASSLVLALGETQYF.

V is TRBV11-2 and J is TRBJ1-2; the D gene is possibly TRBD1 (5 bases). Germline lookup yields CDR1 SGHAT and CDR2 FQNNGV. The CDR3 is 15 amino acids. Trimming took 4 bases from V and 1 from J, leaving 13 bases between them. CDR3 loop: CASSSEGLGNYGYTF. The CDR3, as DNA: TGTGCCAGCAGCTCGGAGGGGTTGGGTAACTATGGCTACACCTTC.

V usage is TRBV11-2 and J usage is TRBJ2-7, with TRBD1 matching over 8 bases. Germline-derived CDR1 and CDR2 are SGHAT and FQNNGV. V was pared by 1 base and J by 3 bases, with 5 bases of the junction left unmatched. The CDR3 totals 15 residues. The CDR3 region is CASSLAGTGVYEQYF. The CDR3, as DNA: TGTGCCAGCAGCTTAGCGGGGACAGGAGTCTACGAGCAGTACTTC.

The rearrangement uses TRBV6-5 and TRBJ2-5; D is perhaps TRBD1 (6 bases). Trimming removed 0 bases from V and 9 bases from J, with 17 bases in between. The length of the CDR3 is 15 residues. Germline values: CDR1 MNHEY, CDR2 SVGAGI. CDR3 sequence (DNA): TGTGCCAGCAGTTACTCGACAGGCGGATTAGGGGCCCAGTACTTC. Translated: CASSYSTGGLGAQYF.

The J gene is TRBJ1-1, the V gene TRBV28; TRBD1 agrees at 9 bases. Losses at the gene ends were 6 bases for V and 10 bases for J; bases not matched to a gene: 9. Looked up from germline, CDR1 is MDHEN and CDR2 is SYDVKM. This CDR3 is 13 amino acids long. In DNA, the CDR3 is TGTGCCAGCAGCCGGGGACAGGGTCGTGCAGCTTTCTTT. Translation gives CASSRGQGRAAFF.

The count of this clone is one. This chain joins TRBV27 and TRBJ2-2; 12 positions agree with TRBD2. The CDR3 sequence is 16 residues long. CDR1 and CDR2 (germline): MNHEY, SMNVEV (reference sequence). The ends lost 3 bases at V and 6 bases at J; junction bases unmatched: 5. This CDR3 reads CASSFSRLAGAGELFF. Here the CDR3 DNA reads TGTGCCAGCAGTTTTTCCCGACTAGCGGGGGCCGGGGAGCTGTTTTTT.

The CDR3, as DNA: TGTGCCAGAAGTCGGGACAGCCGCCCTCCTAACTATGGCTACACCTTC. Protein: CARSRDSRPPNYGYTF. The rearrangement uses TRBV5-3 and TRBJ1-2; TRBD1 matches at 7 bases. TRBV5-3 is treated as an ORF (open reading frame) with a function not yet certain. The CDR3 runs to 16 residues. Trimming took 5 bases from V and 0 from J; bases not matched to a gene: 10.

CDR3 sequence reads: CASTTDRGYGYTF. CDR3 DNA: TGTGCCAGCACCACCGACCGGGGCTATGGCTACACCTTC. The chain has TRBV28 and TRBJ1-2; unclear D gene. Germline CDR1 MDHEN, CDR2 SYDVKM. The CDR3 loop spans 13 amino acids. Trimming stripped 7 bases from V and 4 bases from J, with 13 bases between.

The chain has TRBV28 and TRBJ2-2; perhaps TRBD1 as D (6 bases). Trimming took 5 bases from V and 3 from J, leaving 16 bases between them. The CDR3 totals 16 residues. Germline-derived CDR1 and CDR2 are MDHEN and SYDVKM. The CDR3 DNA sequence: TGTGCCAGCAGTCCTCGGACAGCCACTTACACCGGGGAGCTGTTTTTT. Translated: CASSPRTATYTGELFF.

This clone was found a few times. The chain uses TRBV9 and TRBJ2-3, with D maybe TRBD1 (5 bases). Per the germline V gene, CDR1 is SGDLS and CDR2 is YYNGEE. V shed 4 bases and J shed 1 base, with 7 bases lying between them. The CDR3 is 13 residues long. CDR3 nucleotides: TGTGCCAGCAGCACGACAGGCACAGATACGCAGTATTTT. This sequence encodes CASSTTGTDTQYF.

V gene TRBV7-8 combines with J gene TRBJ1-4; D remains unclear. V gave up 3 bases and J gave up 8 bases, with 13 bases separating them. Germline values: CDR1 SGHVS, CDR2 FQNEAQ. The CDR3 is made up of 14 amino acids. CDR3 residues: CASSFLSSGEKLFF. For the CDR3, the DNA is TGTGCCAGCAGCTTTCTTTCCTCGGGAGAAAAACTGTTTTTT.

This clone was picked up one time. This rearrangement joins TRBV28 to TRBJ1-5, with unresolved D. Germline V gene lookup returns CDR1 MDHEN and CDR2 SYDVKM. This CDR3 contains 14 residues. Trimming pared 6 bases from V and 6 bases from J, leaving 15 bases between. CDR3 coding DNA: TGTGCCAGCAGGGCGAAGGGTGAGGGTCAGCCCCAGCATTTT. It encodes CASRAKGEGQPQHF. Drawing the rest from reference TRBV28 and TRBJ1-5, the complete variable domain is DVKVTQSSRYLVKRTGEKVFLECVQDMDHENMFWYRQDPGLGLRLIYFSYDVKMKEKGDIPEGYSVSREKKERFSLILESASTNQTSMYLCASRAKGEGQPQHFGDGTRLSIL.

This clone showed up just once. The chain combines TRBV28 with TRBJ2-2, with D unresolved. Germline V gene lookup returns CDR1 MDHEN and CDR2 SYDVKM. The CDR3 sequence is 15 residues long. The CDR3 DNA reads TGTGAGGATAAAGAATGCGGCTACAACACCGGGGAGCTGTTTTTT. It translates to CEDKECGYNTGELFF.